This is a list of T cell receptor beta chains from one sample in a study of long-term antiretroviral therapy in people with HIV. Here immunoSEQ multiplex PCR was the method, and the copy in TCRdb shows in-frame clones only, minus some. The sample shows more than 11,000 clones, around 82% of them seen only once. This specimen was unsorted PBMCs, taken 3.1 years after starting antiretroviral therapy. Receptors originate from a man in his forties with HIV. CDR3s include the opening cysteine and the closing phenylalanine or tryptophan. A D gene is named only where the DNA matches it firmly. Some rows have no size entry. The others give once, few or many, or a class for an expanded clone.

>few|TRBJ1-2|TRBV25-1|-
CASSEGQNYGYTF
TGTGCCAGCAGTGAAGGACAGAACTATGGCTACACCTTC
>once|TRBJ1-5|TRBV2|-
CASSGDGRGQPQHF
TGTGCCAGCAGTGGGGACGGTCGAGGGCAGCCCCAGCATTTT
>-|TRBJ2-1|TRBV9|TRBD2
CASSGPSGGAYNEQFF
TGTGCCAGCAGCGGCCCCAGCGGGGGGGCTTACAATGAGCAGTTCTTC
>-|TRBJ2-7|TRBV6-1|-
CASSLGRTVEQYF
TGTGCCAGCAGTTTGGGGCGGACAGTCGAGCAGTACTTC
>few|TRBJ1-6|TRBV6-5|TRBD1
CASSYRTGTGNSPLHF
TGTGCCAGCAGTTACAGGACCGGGACAGGGAATTCACCCCTCCACTTT
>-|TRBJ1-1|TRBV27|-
CASRDLGFTEAFF
TGTGCCAGTCGGGACTTAGGGTTCACTGAAGCTTTCTTT
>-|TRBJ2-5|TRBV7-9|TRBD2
CASSLAGSGVQETQYF
TGTGCCAGCAGCTTAGCGGGTAGCGGGGTCCAAGAGACCCAGTACTTC
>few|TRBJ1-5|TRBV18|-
CASSPSLLDVGNKPQHF
TGTGCCAGCTCACCCTCCTTATTGGACGTGGGGAATAAGCCCCAGCATTTT
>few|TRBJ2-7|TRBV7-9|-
CASSFSGTYEQYF
TGTGCCAGCAGCTTTTCAGGGACCTACGAGCAGTACTTC
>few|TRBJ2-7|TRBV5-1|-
CASSLNHEQYF
TGCGCCAGCAGCTTGAACCACGAGCAGTACTTC
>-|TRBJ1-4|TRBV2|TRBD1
CASSFRDRDEKLFF
TGTGCCAGCAGTTTTCGGGACAGGGACGAAAAACTGTTTTTT
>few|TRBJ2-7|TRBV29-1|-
CSVEGFYYEQYF
TGCAGCGTTGAAGGGTTTTACTACGAGCAGTACTTC
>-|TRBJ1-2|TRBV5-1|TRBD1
CASQGQGDGYTF
TGCGCCAGCCAAGGACAGGGGGATGGCTACACCTTC
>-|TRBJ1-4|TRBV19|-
CASRRGGAEKLFF
TGTGCCAGTAGGCGCGGGGGCGCGGAAAAACTGTTTTTT
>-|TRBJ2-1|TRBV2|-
CAVALPTGTVSDEQFF
TGTGCCGTAGCCTTACCAACCGGGACGGTAAGCGATGAGCAGTTCTTC
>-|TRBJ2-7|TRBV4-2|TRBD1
CASSPNDRGPYEQYF
TGTGCCAGCAGCCCTAACGACAGGGGTCCCTACGAGCAGTACTTC
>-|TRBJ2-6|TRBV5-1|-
CASSLSGSLSGANVLAF
TGCGCCAGCAGCTTGTCCGGAAGCCTCTCTGGGGCCAACGTCCTGGCTTTC
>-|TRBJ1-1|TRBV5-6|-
CASSLIEGGTEAFF
TGTGCCAGCAGCTTAATCGAGGGCGGCACTGAAGCTTTCTTT
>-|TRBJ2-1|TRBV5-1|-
CASSPGGSYNEQFF
TGCGCCAGCAGCCCCGGTGGATCCTACAATGAGCAGTTCTTC
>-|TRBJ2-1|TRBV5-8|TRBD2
CASSLMRGGRDEQFF
TGTGCCAGCAGCTTGATGCGGGGGGGCCGAGATGAGCAGTTCTTC
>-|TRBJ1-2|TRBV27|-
CASSPRRFYGYTF
TGTGCCAGCAGTCCGAGACGGTTCTATGGCTACACCTTC
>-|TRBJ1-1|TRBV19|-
CASSIGQFMNTEAFF
TGTGCCAGTAGTATCGGACAGTTCATGAACACTGAAGCTTTCTTT
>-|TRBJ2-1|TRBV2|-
CASVGGSFAYNEQFF
TGTGCCAGCGTGGGAGGCTCCTTTGCCTACAATGAGCAGTTCTTC
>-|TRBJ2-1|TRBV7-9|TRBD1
CASSLVETGYNEQFF
TGTGCCAGCAGCTTAGTGGAGACAGGGTACAATGAGCAGTTCTTC
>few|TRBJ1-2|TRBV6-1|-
CASSELLYGYTF
TGTGCCAGCAGTGAGCTCCTCTATGGCTACACCTTC
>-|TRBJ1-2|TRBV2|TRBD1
CASSETWQGAKGYTF
TGTGCCAGCAGTGAAACGTGGCAGGGGGCGAAAGGCTACACCTTC
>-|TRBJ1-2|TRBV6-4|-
CASSDSRGGRGNYGYTF
TGTGCCAGCAGTGACTCACGAGGGGGGAGGGGGAACTATGGCTACACCTTC
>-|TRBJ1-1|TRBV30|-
CAWTGALNTEAFF
TGTGCCTGGACGGGGGCTCTGAACACTGAAGCTTTCTTT
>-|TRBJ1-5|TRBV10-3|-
CAISEVGDQPQHF
TGTGCCATCAGTGAGGTGGGGGATCAGCCCCAGCATTTT
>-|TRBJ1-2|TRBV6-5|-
CASSYSNKRLHGYTF
TGTGCCAGCAGTTACTCAAACAAAAGGCTACATGGCTACACCTTC
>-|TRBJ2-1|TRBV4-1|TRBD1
CASSQGWRQGADEQFF
TGCGCCAGCAGCCAAGGATGGAGACAGGGGGCCGATGAGCAGTTCTTC
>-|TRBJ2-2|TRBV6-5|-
CASGVGSNTGELFF
TGTGCCAGCGGAGTTGGCTCCAACACCGGGGAGCTGTTTTTT
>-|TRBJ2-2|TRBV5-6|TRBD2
CASSLVAGATGELFF
TGTGCCAGCAGCTTGGTAGCGGGGGCTACCGGGGAGCTGTTTTTT
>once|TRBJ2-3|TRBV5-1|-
CASSLGVEDTQYF
TGCGCCAGCAGCTTGGGGGTGGAAGATACGCAGTATTTT
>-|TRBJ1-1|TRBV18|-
CASSPGEATEAFF
TGTGCCAGCTCCCCCGGGGAAGCGACTGAAGCTTTCTTT
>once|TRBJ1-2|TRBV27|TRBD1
CASSDRGGYGYTF
TGTGCCAGCAGCGACAGGGGTGGCTATGGCTACACCTTC
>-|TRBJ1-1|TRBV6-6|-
CASSFNAEAFF
TGTGCCAGCAGTTTTAACGCTGAAGCTTTCTTT
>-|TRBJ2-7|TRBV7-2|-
CASSLGALLGEQYF
TGTGCCAGCAGCTTAGGTGCACTATTGGGGGAGCAGTACTTC
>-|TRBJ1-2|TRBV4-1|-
CASSQVLRDNYGYTF
TGCGCCAGCAGCCAAGTACTCCGGGACAACTATGGCTACACCTTC
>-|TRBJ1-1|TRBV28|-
CASREDLMNTEAFF
TGTGCCAGCAGAGAGGATCTTATGAACACTGAAGCTTTCTTT
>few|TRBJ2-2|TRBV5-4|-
CASSLAGLHTGELFF
TGTGCCAGCAGCTTGGCGGGGCTCCACACCGGGGAGCTGTTTTTT
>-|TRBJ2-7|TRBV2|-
CASSLTSDSLSYEQYF
TGTGCCAGCAGTCTCACATCGGACAGCCTCTCCTACGAGCAGTACTTC
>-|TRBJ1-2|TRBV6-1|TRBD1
CASFQTGGWYGYTF
TGTGCCAGCTTCCAGACAGGGGGGTGGTATGGCTACACCTTC
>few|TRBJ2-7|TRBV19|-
CASSNGQSSYEQYF
TGTGCCAGTAGTAACGGGCAGAGCTCCTACGAGCAGTACTTC
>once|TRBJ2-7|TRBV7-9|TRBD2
CASSFTSGGENSYEQYF
TGTGCCAGCAGCTTCACTAGCGGGGGGGAAAACTCCTACGAGCAGTACTTC